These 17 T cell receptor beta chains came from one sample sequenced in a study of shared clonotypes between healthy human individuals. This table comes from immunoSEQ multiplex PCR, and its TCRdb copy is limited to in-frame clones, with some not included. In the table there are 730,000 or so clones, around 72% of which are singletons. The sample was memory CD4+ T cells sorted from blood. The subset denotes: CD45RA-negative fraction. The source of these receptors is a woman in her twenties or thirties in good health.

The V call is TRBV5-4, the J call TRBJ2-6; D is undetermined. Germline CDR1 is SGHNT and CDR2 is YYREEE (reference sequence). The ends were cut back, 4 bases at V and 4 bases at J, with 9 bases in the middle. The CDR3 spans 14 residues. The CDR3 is CASSPSRGANVLTF. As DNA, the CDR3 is TGTGCCAGCAGCCCCAGTCGAGGGGCCAACGTCCTGACTTTC. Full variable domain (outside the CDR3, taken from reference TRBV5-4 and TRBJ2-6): ETGVTQSPTHLIKTRGQQVTLRCSSQSGHNTVSWYQQALGQGPQFIFQYYREEENGRGNFPPRFSGLQFPNYSSELNVNALELDDSALYLCASSPSRGANVLTFGAGSRLTVL.

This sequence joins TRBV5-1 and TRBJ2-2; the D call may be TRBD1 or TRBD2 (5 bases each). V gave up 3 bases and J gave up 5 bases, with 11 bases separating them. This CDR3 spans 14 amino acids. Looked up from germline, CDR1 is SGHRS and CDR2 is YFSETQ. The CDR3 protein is CASSWGTGTGELFF. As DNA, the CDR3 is TGCGCCAGCAGCTGGGGGACCGGGACCGGGGAGCTGTTTTTT.

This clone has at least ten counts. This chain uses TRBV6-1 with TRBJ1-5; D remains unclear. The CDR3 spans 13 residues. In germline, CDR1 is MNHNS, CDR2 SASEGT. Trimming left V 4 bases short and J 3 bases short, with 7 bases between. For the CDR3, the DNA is TGTGCCAGCAGTGGTGGGGACAATCAGCCCCAGCATTTT. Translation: CASSGGDNQPQHF.

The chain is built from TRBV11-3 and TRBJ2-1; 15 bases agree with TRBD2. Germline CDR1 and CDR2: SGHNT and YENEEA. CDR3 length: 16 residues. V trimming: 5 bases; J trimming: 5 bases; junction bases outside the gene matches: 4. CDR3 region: CASSRTSGRGDNEQFF. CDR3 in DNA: TGTGCCAGCAGCCGGACTAGCGGGAGGGGGGACAATGAGCAGTTCTTC.

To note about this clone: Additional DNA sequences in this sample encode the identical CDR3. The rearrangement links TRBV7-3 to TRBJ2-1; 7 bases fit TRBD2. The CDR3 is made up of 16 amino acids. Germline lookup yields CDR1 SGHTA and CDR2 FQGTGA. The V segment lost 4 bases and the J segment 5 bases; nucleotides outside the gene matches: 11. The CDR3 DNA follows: TGTGCCAGCAGCTCGGCTAGCGGAAGGGCAGACAATGAGCAGTTCTTC. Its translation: CASSSASGRADNEQFF.

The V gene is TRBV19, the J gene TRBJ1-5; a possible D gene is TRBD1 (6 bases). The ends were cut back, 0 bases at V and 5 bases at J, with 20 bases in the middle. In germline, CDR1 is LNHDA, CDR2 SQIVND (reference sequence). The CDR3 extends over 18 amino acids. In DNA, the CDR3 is TGTGCCAGTAGTATAGATATTTCAGTGACAGGAAGTTATCAGCCCCAGCATTTT. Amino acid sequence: CASSIDISVTGSYQPQHF.

CDR3 in amino acids: CASSLRQGSEKLFF. DNA of the CDR3: TGCGCCAGCAGCCTCCGACAGGGGTCTGAAAAACTGTTTTTT. The chain combines TRBV5-1 with TRBJ1-4; 8 nucleotides line up with TRBD1. The CDR3 sequence is 14 residues long. Germline CDR1 reads SGHRS; CDR2 reads YFSETQ. The V segment lost 4 bases and the J segment 7 bases; nucleotides outside the gene matches: 6.

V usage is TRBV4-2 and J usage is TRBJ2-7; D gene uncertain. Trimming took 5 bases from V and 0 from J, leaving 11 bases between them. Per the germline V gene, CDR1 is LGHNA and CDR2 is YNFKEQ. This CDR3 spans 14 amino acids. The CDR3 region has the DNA TGTGCCAGCAGCTTGGCCGGGCACTCCTACGAGCAGTACTTC. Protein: CASSLAGHSYEQYF.

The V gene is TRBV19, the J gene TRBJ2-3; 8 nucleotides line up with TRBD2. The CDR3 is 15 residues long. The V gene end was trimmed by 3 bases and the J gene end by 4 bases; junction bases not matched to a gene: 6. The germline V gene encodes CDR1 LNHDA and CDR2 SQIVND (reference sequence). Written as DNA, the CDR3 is TGTGCCAGTAGTATTCGAGCGGGAGTGGCAGATACGCAGTATTTT. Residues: CASSIRAGVADTQYF.

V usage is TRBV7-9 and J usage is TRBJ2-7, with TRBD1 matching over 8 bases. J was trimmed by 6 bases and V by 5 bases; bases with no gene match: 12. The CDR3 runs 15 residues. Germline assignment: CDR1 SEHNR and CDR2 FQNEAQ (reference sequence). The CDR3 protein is CASSHRGLELGEQYF. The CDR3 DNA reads TGTGCCAGCAGCCACAGGGGGTTAGAGTTAGGCGAGCAGTACTTC. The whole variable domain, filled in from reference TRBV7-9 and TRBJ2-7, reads DTGVSQNPRHKITKRGQNVTFRCDPISEHNRLYWYRQTLGQGPEFLTYFQNEAQLEKSRLLSDRFSAERPKGSFSTLEIQRTEQGDSAMYLCASSHRGLELGEQYFGPGTRLTVT.

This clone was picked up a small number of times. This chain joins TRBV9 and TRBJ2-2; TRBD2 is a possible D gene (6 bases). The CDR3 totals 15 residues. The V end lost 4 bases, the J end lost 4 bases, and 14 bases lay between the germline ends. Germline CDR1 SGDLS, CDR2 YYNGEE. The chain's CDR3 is CASSILAAGTGELFF. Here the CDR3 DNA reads TGTGCCAGCAGCATACTAGCCGCGGGCACCGGGGAGCTGTTTTTT.

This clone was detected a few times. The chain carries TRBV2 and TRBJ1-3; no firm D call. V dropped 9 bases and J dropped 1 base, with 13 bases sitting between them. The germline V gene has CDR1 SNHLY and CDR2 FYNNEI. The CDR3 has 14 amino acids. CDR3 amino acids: CASSGRSSGNTIYF. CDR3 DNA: TGTGCCAGTTCGGGGAGGTCTTCTGGAAACACCATATATTTT.

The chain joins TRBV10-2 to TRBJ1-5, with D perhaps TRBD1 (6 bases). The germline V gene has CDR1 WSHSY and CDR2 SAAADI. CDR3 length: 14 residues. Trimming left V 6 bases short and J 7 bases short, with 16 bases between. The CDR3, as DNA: TGCGCCAGCAGCTCAGGGGCTGGGGGGCAGCCCCAGCATTTT. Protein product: CASSSGAGGQPQHF.

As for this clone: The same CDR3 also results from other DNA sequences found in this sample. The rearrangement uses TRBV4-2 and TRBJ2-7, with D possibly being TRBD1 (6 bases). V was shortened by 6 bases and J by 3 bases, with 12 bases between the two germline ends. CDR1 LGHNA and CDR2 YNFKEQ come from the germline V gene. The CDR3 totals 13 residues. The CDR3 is CASSRGGDYEQYF. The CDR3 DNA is TGTGCCAGCAGTAGAGGGGGAGACTACGAGCAGTACTTC.

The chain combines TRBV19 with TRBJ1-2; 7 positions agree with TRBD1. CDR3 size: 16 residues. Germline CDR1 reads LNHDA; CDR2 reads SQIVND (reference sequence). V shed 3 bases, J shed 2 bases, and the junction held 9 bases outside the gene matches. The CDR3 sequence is CASSISTGERNYGYTF. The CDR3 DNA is TGTGCCAGTAGTATTTCTACAGGGGAAAGGAACTATGGCTACACCTTC.

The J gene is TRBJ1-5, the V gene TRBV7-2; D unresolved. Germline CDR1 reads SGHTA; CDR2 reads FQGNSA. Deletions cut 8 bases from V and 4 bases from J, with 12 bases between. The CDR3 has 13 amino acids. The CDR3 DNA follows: TGTGCCAGCGGAACAGTGTTGAATCAGCCCCAGCATTTT. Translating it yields CASGTVLNQPQHF.

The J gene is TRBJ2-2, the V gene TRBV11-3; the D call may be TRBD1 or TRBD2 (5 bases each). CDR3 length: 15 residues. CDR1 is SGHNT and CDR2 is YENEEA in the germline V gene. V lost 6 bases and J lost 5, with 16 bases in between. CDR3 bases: TGTGCCAGCAGGGCCGGGACCCATGGGACCGGGGAGCTGTTTTTT. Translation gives CASRAGTHGTGELFF.